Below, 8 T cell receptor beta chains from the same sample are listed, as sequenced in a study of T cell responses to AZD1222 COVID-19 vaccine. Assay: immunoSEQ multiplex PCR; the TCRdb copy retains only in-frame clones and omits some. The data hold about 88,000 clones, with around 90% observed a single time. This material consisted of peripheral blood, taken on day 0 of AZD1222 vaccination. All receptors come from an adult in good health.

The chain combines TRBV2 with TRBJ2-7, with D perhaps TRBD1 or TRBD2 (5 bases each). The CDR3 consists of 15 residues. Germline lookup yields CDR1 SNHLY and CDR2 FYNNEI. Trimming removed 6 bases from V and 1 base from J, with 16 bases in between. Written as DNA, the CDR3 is TGTGCCAGCAGCCTGAGCGGTGGGGGTTCCTACGAGCAGTACTTC. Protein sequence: CASSLSGGGSYEQYF.

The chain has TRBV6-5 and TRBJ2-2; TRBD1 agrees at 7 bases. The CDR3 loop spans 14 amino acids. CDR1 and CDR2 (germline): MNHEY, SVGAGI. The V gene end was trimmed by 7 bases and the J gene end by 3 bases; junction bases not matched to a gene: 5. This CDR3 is CASTSTGDTGELFF. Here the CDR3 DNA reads TGTGCCAGCACTTCAACAGGGGACACCGGGGAGCTGTTTTTT.

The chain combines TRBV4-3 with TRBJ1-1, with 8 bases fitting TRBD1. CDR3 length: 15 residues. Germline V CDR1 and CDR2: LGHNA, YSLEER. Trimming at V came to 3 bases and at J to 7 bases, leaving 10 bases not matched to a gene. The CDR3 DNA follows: TGCGCCAGCAGCCATGTTCCTGGACAGGGCTATGAAGCTTTCTTT. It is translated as CASSHVPGQGYEAFF.

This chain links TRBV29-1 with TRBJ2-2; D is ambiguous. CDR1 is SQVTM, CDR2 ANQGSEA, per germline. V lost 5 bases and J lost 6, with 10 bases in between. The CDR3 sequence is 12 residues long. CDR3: CSVNPGAGELFF. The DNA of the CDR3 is TGCAGCGTTAACCCAGGAGCCGGGGAGCTGTTTTTT.

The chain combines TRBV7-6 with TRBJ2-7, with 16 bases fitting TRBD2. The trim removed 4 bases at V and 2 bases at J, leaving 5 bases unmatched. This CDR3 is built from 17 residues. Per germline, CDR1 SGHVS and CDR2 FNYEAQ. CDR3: CASSSGLAGGPAYEQYF. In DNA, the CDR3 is TGTGCCAGCAGCTCGGGACTAGCGGGGGGGCCCGCCTACGAGCAGTACTTC.

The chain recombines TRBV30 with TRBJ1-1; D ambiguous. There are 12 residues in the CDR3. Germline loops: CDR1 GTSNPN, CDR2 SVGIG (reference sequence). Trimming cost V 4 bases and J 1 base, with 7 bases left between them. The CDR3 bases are TGTGCCTGGACCTGGGGGAACACTGAAGCTTTCTTT. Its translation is CAWTWGNTEAFF.

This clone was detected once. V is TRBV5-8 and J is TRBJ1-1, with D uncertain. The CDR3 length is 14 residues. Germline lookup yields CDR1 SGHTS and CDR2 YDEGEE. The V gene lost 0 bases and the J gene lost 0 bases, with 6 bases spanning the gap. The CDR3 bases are TGTGCCAGCAGCTTGGAGGGTATGAACACTGAAGCTTTCTTT. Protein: CASSLEGMNTEAFF.

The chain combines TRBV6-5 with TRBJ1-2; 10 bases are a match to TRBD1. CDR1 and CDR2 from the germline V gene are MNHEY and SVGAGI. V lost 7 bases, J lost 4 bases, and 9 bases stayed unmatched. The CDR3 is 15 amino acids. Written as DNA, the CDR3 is TGTGCCAGCACCACGAGGACAGGGGGGGGCTATGGCTACACCTTC. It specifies CASTTRTGGGYGYTF.